This is a list of T cell receptor beta chains from one sample in a study of patients and donors after allogeneic stem cell transplantation. MiXCR was run by TCRdb on the RT-PCR reads, yielding one entry per CDR3 protein. This repertoire shows about 230,000 distinct CDR3 sequences, 13% to 15% found once; its top ten account for around 10%. Specimen: blood, either unsorted or a sorted T cell fraction (not recorded which). The receptor source for this set is a human donor who was either an allogeneic HSCT recipient or a stem cell or donor lymphocyte infusion donor (not recorded which). It is not recorded whose cells these are; they may come from a transplant donor. Both conserved end residues are part of each CDR3. Rows give clone size only sometimes, using once, few, many, or a class for an expanded clone.

len: 14; abundance: -; v_gene: TRBV6-1; CDR3aa: CASSKLGNNSPLHF
len: 14; abundance: -; v_gene: TRBV11-1; CDR3aa: CASSQRTGLETQYF
len: 12; abundance: few; v_gene: TRBV7-2; CDR3aa: CASREGPGRAFF
len: 16; abundance: many; v_gene: TRBV20-1; CDR3aa: CSARAGTPKSYNEQFF
len: 14; abundance: many; v_gene: TRBV14; CDR3aa: CASSQDSAPYEQYF
len: 15; abundance: many; v_gene: TRBV7-8; CDR3aa: CASSLQTGSNTEAFF
len: 14; abundance: many; v_gene: TRBV6-2/TRBV6-3; CDR3aa: CASSYDSSNQPQHF
len: 15; abundance: -; v_gene: TRBV9; CDR3aa: CASSVATSGKETQYF
len: 11; abundance: -; v_gene: TRBV20-1; CDR3aa: CSASIYNEQFF
len: 15; abundance: -; v_gene: TRBV23-1; CDR3aa: CASSQSPTSEETQYF
len: 15; abundance: medium-sized; v_gene: TRBV5-6; CDR3aa: CASSLEGLSRMTQYF
len: 15; abundance: many; v_gene: TRBV11-1; CDR3aa: CASSSGADRGHGYTF
len: 12; abundance: many; v_gene: TRBV5-6; CDR3aa: CASSSGPREAFF
len: 12; abundance: many; v_gene: TRBV7-2; CDR3aa: CASSLESYGYTF
len: 16; abundance: many; v_gene: TRBV4-1; CDR3aa: CASSRTSGGSQETQYF
len: 11; abundance: few; v_gene: TRBV20-1; CDR3aa: CSARDGYEQYF
len: 17; abundance: many; v_gene: TRBV7-2; CDR3aa: CASSPRTSAFGAYEQYF
len: 13; abundance: few; v_gene: TRBV30; CDR3aa: CAWSRQVNEKLFF
len: 18; abundance: many; v_gene: TRBV18; CDR3aa: CASSPPDGTSGERETQYF
len: 13; abundance: -; v_gene: TRBV7-7; CDR3aa: CASSPVRRETQYF
len: 16; abundance: few; v_gene: TRBV4-3; CDR3aa: CASSQGTGGRNEKLFF
len: 12; abundance: few; v_gene: TRBV11-3; CDR3aa: CASSYVSYEQYF
len: 15; abundance: many; v_gene: TRBV5-1; CDR3aa: CASSLDSGRTYGYTF
len: 15; abundance: many; v_gene: TRBV7-9; CDR3aa: CASSEGSSISYEQYF
len: 18; abundance: many; v_gene: TRBV20-1; CDR3aa: CSARVNRRAGAPSYEQYF
len: 14; abundance: many; v_gene: TRBV12-3/TRBV12-4; CDR3aa: CASSTGTATSPLHF
len: 11; abundance: few; v_gene: TRBV29-1; CDR3aa: CSGGTSGSQFF
len: 14; abundance: few; v_gene: TRBV2; CDR3aa: CASSGDRFNYGYTF
len: 13; abundance: once; v_gene: TRBV20-1; CDR3aa: CSALRPGRNEQYF
len: 18; abundance: -; v_gene: TRBV14; CDR3aa: CASSQDRRVGSGANVLTF
len: 14; abundance: many; v_gene: TRBV6-2/TRBV6-3; CDR3aa: CASSPAGTFTEAFF
len: 15; abundance: -; v_gene: TRBV7-2; CDR3aa: CASSLRGVDRDEQYF
len: 12; abundance: many; v_gene: TRBV7-2; CDR3aa: CASRGASYEQYF
len: 17; abundance: few; v_gene: TRBV12-3/TRBV12-4; CDR3aa: CASSLRGTGALTDTQYF
len: 16; abundance: -; v_gene: TRBV5-4; CDR3aa: CASSLVGTGKLGGYTF
len: 12; abundance: few; v_gene: TRBV30; CDR3aa: CAWKGAPYEQYF
len: 15; abundance: -; v_gene: TRBV12-3/TRBV12-4; CDR3aa: CASSYIGRITDTQYF
len: 15; abundance: few; v_gene: TRBV7-2; CDR3aa: CASSPQGGGRETQYF
len: 16; abundance: many; v_gene: TRBV7-2; CDR3aa: CASSSVAGSNTGELFF
len: 13; abundance: -; v_gene: TRBV20-1; CDR3aa: CSARRGGTDTQYF
len: 13; abundance: many; v_gene: TRBV2; CDR3aa: CANRQGSYNEQFF